One sample yielded the 25 T cell receptor beta chains listed below, sequenced in a study of blood T cell repertoires in COVID-19 (dated by TCRdb to 2020 to 2021). Library construction relied on the immunoSEQ multiplex PCR assay. TCRdb limited this immuneACCESS table to in-frame rearrangements with V and J called. A share of clones is missing; checked studies link under half to unresolved V genes, and the rest is unexplained. The sample table records about 210,000 clones; approximately 82% of these occur just once. The ten largest clonotypes hold roughly 8.2% of the sample. Sequencing used peripheral blood. These receptors all come from a woman aged 45-59 years with acute or convalescent COVID-19.

This chain connects TRBV12-3 or TRBV12-4 to TRBJ1-1; 7 nucleotides line up with TRBD1. The CDR3 is 11 amino acids. Trimming cost V 6 bases and J 8 bases; bases outside gene matches: 3. The CDR3 loop reads CASSSDREAFF. Here the CDR3 DNA reads TGTGCCAGCAGCTCGGACAGGGAAGCTTTCTTT.

The CDR3 reads CASSLGREGYEQYF. The CDR3 bases are TGCGCCAGCAGCTTAGGGCGGGAGGGGTACGAGCAGTACTTC. The chain employs TRBV5-1 and TRBJ2-7, with 9 positions matching TRBD2. CDR1 and CDR2 (germline): SGHRS, YFSETQ. The CDR3 covers 14 residues. Trimming removed 2 bases from V and 4 bases from J; junction bases left unmatched: 4. Based on the CDR3 plus reference TRBV5-1 and TRBJ2-7, the full variable domain is KAGVTQTPRYLIKTRGQQVTLSCSPISGHRSVSWYQQTPGQGLQFLFEYFSETQRNKGNFPGRFSGRQFSNSRSEMNVSTLELGDSALYLCASSLGREGYEQYFGPGTRLTVT.

The chain is built from TRBV10-3 and TRBJ2-7, with 9 bases matching TRBD2. Trimming removed 10 bases from V and 7 bases from J; junction bases left unmatched: 17. Germline-derived CDR1 and CDR2 are ENHRY and SYGVKD. The CDR3 spans 15 residues. CDR3 sequence reads: CATRGQLAGSGEQYF. CDR3 nucleotide sequence: TGTGCCACCCGGGGGCAACTAGCGGGCTCGGGTGAGCAGTACTTC.

CDR3 nucleotide sequence: TGTGCCAGCAGAGCGACAGGGTTGGGGACCCAGTACTTC. Translated, it gives CASRATGLGTQYF. V usage is TRBV6-5 and J usage is TRBJ2-5; 7 nucleotides line up with TRBD1. This CDR3 has 13 residues. Germline V lookup: CDR1 MNHEY, CDR2 SVGAGI. Trimming at V came to 6 bases and at J to 7 bases, leaving 8 bases not matched to a gene.

CDR3 nucleotides: TGCGCCAGCAGCTTGGATGGGCTAGAGGGCCTGGCGCAGTATTTT. Protein: CASSLDGLEGLAQYF. J is TRBJ2-3 and V is TRBV5-1; D perhaps matches TRBD2 (5 bases). Trimming took off 0 bases at V and 10 bases at J, with 18 bases between the two ends. The CDR3 loop spans 15 amino acids. From germline, CDR1 is SGHRS and CDR2 YFSETQ.

Comments on this clone: Other DNA sequences of this sample code for an identical CDR3. The chain joins TRBV28 to TRBJ2-7; D unresolved. V was shortened by 6 bases and J by 3 bases, with 6 bases between the two germline ends. Germline V gene lookup returns CDR1 MDHEN and CDR2 SYDVKM. The CDR3 length is 11 residues. The CDR3 here is CASSPLYEQYF. DNA of the CDR3: TGTGCCAGCAGCCCTCTCTACGAGCAGTACTTC. Combining the CDR3 with reference TRBV28 and TRBJ2-7 gives the whole variable domain DVKVTQSSRYLVKRTGEKVFLECVQDMDHENMFWYRQDPGLGLRLIYFSYDVKMKEKGDIPEGYSVSREKKERFSLILESASTNQTSMYLCASSPLYEQYFGPGTRLTVT.

The chain carries TRBV6-5 and TRBJ2-2; D perhaps matches TRBD1 (5 bases). V gave up 7 bases and J gave up 2 bases, with 11 bases separating them. This CDR3 is built from 14 residues. Germline V CDR1 and CDR2: MNHEY, SVGAGI. CDR3 DNA sequence: TGTGCCAGCAAAGCGCAGGGAAACACCGGGGAGCTGTTTTTT. Amino acids: CASKAQGNTGELFF.

The CDR3 nucleotides read TGTGCCAGCAGCCAGGGGGACAGGGGGCGGAGCAATGAGCAGTTCTTC. Its protein is CASSQGDRGRSNEQFF. V gene TRBV14 combines with J gene TRBJ2-1, with 12 nucleotides matching TRBD1. V lost 3 bases, J lost 6 bases, and 6 bases stayed unmatched. Germline V lookup: CDR1 SGHDN, CDR2 FVKESK. This CDR3 has 16 amino acids.

The rearrangement links TRBV7-8 to TRBJ2-3; 7 nucleotides agree with TRBD2. The germline CDR1 and CDR2 sequences are SGHVS and FQNEAQ. The CDR3 is 16 amino acids. J was trimmed by 6 bases and V by 5 bases; bases with no gene match: 14. The CDR3 DNA reads TGTGCCAGCAGCCCGCCTATGAGGGAGGGCCTGGATACGCAGTATTTT. Protein sequence: CASSPPMREGLDTQYF.

This sequence joins TRBV6-5 and TRBJ2-2, with a possible D match to TRBD1 (5 bases). Germline V lookup: CDR1 MNHEY, CDR2 SVGAGI. V gave up 6 bases and J gave up 3 bases, with 8 bases separating them. CDR3 length: 13 residues. CDR3 DNA: TGTGCCAGCAGGATAGGGGACACCGGGGAGCTGTTTTTT. Translated: CASRIGDTGELFF.

The chain recombines TRBV27 with TRBJ1-4; D is undetermined. V lost 2 bases to trimming and J lost 4 bases, with 8 bases between them. There are 14 residues in the CDR3. The germline V gene encodes CDR1 MNHEY and CDR2 SMNVEV (reference sequence). The DNA of the CDR3 is TGTGCCAGCAGTTTAAGGCGGGATAATGAAAAACTGTTTTTT. Amino acid sequence: CASSLRRDNEKLFF.

The chain has TRBV11-3 and TRBJ1-2; 8 positions match TRBD1. Germline V gene sequence: CDR1 SGHNT, CDR2 YENEEA. This CDR3 has 12 amino acids. Trimming took 5 bases from V and 7 from J; bases not matched to a gene: 3. The DNA of the CDR3 is TGTGCCAGCAGCCAACAGGGGGTTGGCTACACCTTC. Its protein is CASSQQGVGYTF.

This chain links TRBV7-2 with TRBJ2-7; maybe TRBD2 (6 bases). The germline V gene has CDR1 SGHTA and CDR2 FQGNSA. CDR3 size: 14 residues. The V gene lost 6 bases and the J gene lost 3 bases, with 15 bases spanning the gap. The CDR3 DNA reads TGTGCCAGCAGTTCAACACTAGCTGGCTACGAGCAGTACTTC. Amino acids: CASSSTLAGYEQYF.

This chain uses TRBV5-4 with TRBJ2-7, with 11 bases aligning to TRBD2. Germline loops: CDR1 SGHNT, CDR2 YYREEE (reference sequence). There are 16 residues in the CDR3. J lost 7 bases, V lost 4 bases, and 13 bases had no gene match. In DNA, the CDR3 is TGTGCCAGCAGCCCGGACCTTCTACTAGCGGGAGTTGAGCAGTACTTC. Encoded protein: CASSPDLLLAGVEQYF.

This clone came up once. V is TRBV7-2 and J is TRBJ2-7; D may be TRBD2 (6 bases). The CDR3 is made up of 13 amino acids. V dropped 5 bases and J dropped 4 bases, with 12 bases sitting between them. Germline-derived CDR1 and CDR2 are SGHTA and FQGNSA. The chain's CDR3 is CASSQDYWYEQYF. The DNA for the CDR3 is TGTGCCAGCAGCCAGGACTATTGGTACGAGCAGTACTTC.

This rearrangement joins TRBV6-5 to TRBJ2-7; TRBD2 is a possible D gene (5 bases). Germline V lookup: CDR1 MNHEY, CDR2 SVGAGI. This CDR3 contains 15 residues. The V and J ends lost 6 bases and 0 bases respectively, with 15 bases between them. CDR3 loop: CASRIPGLPSYEQYF. In nucleotides, the CDR3 is TGTGCCAGCAGGATTCCTGGACTCCCCTCCTACGAGCAGTACTTC.

This rearrangement joins TRBV12-3 or TRBV12-4 to TRBJ1-5; D perhaps matches TRBD1 (5 bases). There are 13 residues in the CDR3. With 8 bases removed from V and 4 bases from J, the gap between germline ends came to 12 bases. DNA of the CDR3: TGTGCCAGCGGCCCACAGGCGAATCAGCCCCAGCATTTT. It yields the protein CASGPQANQPQHF.

This chain joins TRBV18 and TRBJ1-4; 9 bases map to TRBD1. CDR1 and CDR2 from the germline V gene are KGHSH and LQKENI. The CDR3 consists of 14 residues. Trimming took 6 bases from V and 7 from J; bases not matched to a gene: 6. This CDR3 reads CASSEGQGIEKLFF. CDR3 DNA: TGTGCCAGCTCCGAGGGACAGGGTATTGAAAAACTGTTTTTT.

This clone was found once. The V and J genes are TRBV5-1 and TRBJ2-5; 11 nucleotides match TRBD2. Unmatched junction bases numbered 7, after V lost 0 bases and J lost 3 bases. The CDR3 runs to 17 residues. CDR1 SGHRS and CDR2 YFSETQ come from the germline V gene. DNA of the CDR3: TGCGCCAGCAGCTTGGGGCCTAGCGGGAGGTCGGAAGAGACCCAGTACTTC. As protein: CASSLGPSGRSEETQYF.

The chain carries TRBV28 and TRBJ1-2; D not resolved. V gave up 8 bases and J gave up 0 bases, with 10 bases separating them. The CDR3 contains 13 residues. Germline V gives CDR1 MDHEN, CDR2 SYDVKM. The CDR3 coding sequence is TGTGCCAGCCGATCCCCTACTAACTATGGCTACACCTTC. It is translated as CASRSPTNYGYTF.

This clone was seen just once. The V and J genes are TRBV3-1 (or the pseudogene TRBV3-2) and TRBJ1-1, with D tentatively TRBD1 (5 bases). The CDR3 is made up of 13 amino acids. V was shortened by 1 base and J by 7 bases, with 10 bases between the two germline ends. Per the germline V gene, CDR1 is LGHDT and CDR2 is YNNKEL (reference sequence). The CDR3 sequence: CASSQGQFSEAFF. The CDR3 bases are TGTGCCAGCAGCCAAGGACAGTTCAGTGAAGCTTTCTTT.

The chain links TRBV24-1 to TRBJ2-2; D possibly corresponds to TRBD2 (6 bases). V lost 1 base to trimming and J lost 6 bases, with 11 bases between them. This CDR3 contains 15 residues. CDR1 KGHDR and CDR2 SFDVKD come from the germline V gene. The CDR3 reads CATSDFLGGPGELFF. DNA of the CDR3: TGTGCCACCAGTGATTTCCTGGGGGGACCCGGGGAGCTGTTTTTT.

The CDR3 here is CASSDSLVAKNIQYF. CDR3 nucleotide sequence: TGTGCCAGCAGCGACAGTTTAGTAGCCAAAAACATTCAGTACTTC. The rearrangement joins TRBV5-4 to TRBJ2-4; TRBD1 is a possible D gene (5 bases). Trimming shortened V by 4 bases and J by 0 bases, and 11 bases separated the two germline ends. The CDR3 totals 15 residues. In germline, CDR1 is SGHNT, CDR2 YYREEE (reference sequence).

J is TRBJ2-3 and V is TRBV27; 9 positions agree with TRBD2. The CDR3 covers 15 residues. Germline V CDR1 and CDR2: MNHEY, SMNVEV (reference sequence). V shed 7 bases and J 4 bases; nucleotides not matched to a gene: 9. DNA for the CDR3: TGTGCCAGCATTCCGGCGGGAGGGTCCCCAGATACGCAGTATTTT. This encodes CASIPAGGSPDTQYF.

V and J are TRBV6-5 and TRBJ2-7; 11 nucleotides match TRBD2. The CDR3 is made up of 15 amino acids. Trimming removed 6 bases from V and 4 bases from J; junction bases left unmatched: 8. The germline V gene encodes CDR1 MNHEY and CDR2 SVGAGI. The CDR3 spells CASSSPSGGTYEQYF. The CDR3 DNA reads as TGTGCCAGCAGCTCCCCTAGCGGGGGGACTTACGAGCAGTACTTC.